This is a list of T cell receptor beta chains from one sample in a study of identical twins. TCRdb itself ran the 5' RACE reads through MiXCR, one entry per CDR3 protein. In the table there are 460,000 or so distinct CDR3 sequences, 14% of which are singletons. The sample was also linked to a second study, of yellow fever vaccine responses in identical twins.

Sample: CD4+ T cells sorted from blood. The receptors stem from a woman under 30 in good health. The CDR3 runs from the conserved cysteine through the conserved F or W. D genes are given only for firm matches. Clone size is shown for a subset of rows, as once, few, many or a class of expanded clone.

size,D,V,J,CDR3,DNA
NA,NA,TRBV24-1,TRBJ2-1,CATRDSDYNEQFF,TGTGCCACCAGGGACAGTGACTACAATGAGCAGTTCTTC
few,NA,TRBV7-2,TRBJ1-1,CASSLGGPGEAFF,TGTGCCAGCAGCTTAGGCGGGCCAGGAGAAGCTTTCTTT
NA,TRBD1,TRBV5-1,TRBJ2-7,CASSLAGTGHYEQYF,TGCGCCAGCAGCTTGGCCGGGACAGGTCACTACGAGCAGTACTTC
few,NA,TRBV27,TRBJ1-4,CASRENEKLFF,TGTGCCAGCAGGGAGAATGAAAAACTGTTTTTT
NA,NA,TRBV5-1,TRBJ2-3,CASSLPGSIADTQYF,TGCGCCAGCAGCCTACCAGGTTCGATAGCAGATACGCAGTATTTT
NA,TRBD2,TRBV29-1,TRBJ2-3,CSVGLAGGGTQYF,TGCAGCGTTGGGCTAGCGGGAGGGGGTACGCAGTATTTT
few,NA,TRBV11-1,TRBJ2-5,CASSPRLRQETQYF,TGTGCCAGCAGCCCCCGTTTGCGTCAAGAGACCCAGTACTTC
NA,TRBD1,TRBV4-3,TRBJ1-1,CASSQEYGTANTEAFF,TGCGCCAGCAGCCAAGAATACGGGACAGCGAACACTGAAGCTTTCTTT
few,NA,TRBV11-2,TRBJ1-6,CASSLDRGTPLHF,TGTGCCAGCAGCTTAGATAGGGGTACGCCCCTCCACTTT
many,NA,TRBV6-5,TRBJ1-1,CASSYSDGGTEAFF,TGTGCCAGCAGTTACTCGGACGGTGGGACTGAAGCTTTCTTT
few,NA,TRBV7-9,TRBJ1-1,CASSLEGFTEAFF,TGTGCCAGCAGCTTAGAGGGGTTCACTGAAGCTTTCTTT
NA,NA,TRBV3-1,TRBJ2-6,CASSASIGAGANVLTF,TGTGCCAGCAGCGCCTCCATTGGGGCCGGGGCCAACGTCCTGACTTTC
NA,TRBD2,TRBV4-2,TRBJ2-3,CASSQGGLAGMTDTQYF,TGTGCCAGCAGCCAAGGAGGACTAGCGGGGATGACAGATACGCAGTATTTT
NA,TRBD1,TRBV24-1,TRBJ2-1,CATSDRGQGVRGNEQFF,TGTGCCACCAGTGATCGCGGACAGGGCGTTAGGGGCAATGAGCAGTTCTTC
few,NA,TRBV25-1,TRBJ1-3,CASSEGHISGNTIYF,TGTGCCAGCTCTGAAGGACACATCTCTGGAAACACCATATATTTT
few,NA,TRBV20-1,TRBJ2-7,CSAREPRSSYEQYF,TGCAGTGCTAGGGAACCGAGGAGCTCCTACGAGCAGTACTTC
many,NA,TRBV15,TRBJ2-4,CATSKGKGVTKNIQYF,TGTGCCACCAGCAAAGGAAAGGGGGTGACCAAAAACATTCAGTACTTC
few,NA,TRBV9,TRBJ1-2,CASSVGQPYGYTF,TGTGCCAGCAGCGTCGGACAGCCTTATGGCTACACCTTC